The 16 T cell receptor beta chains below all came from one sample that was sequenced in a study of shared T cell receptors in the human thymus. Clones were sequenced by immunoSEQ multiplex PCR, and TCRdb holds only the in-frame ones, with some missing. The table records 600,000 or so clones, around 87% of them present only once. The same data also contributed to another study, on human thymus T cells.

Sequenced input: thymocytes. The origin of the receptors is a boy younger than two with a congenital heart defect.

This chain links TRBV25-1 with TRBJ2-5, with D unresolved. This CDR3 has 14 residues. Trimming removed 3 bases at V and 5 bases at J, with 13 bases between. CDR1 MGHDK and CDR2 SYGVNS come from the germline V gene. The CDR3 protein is CASSDLSPHETQYF. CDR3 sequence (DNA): TGTGCCAGCAGTGACCTATCCCCGCATGAGACCCAGTACTTC.

DNA for the CDR3: TGCAGCGTTGAGGGGAGGGGGATTGATGGCTACACCTTC. Translating it yields CSVEGRGIDGYTF. The V and J genes are TRBV29-1 and TRBJ1-2; TRBD1 might be the D (6 bases). The germline gives CDR1 SQVTM, CDR2 ANQGSEA. V lost 3 bases to trimming and J lost 6 bases, with 14 bases between them. The CDR3 loop spans 13 amino acids.

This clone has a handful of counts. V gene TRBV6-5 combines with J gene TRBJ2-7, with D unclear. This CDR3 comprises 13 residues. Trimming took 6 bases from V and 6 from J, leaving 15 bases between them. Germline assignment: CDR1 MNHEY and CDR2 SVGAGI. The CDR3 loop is CASRRHGNGEQYF. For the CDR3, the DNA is TGTGCCAGCAGGCGGCACGGAAACGGCGAGCAGTACTTC.

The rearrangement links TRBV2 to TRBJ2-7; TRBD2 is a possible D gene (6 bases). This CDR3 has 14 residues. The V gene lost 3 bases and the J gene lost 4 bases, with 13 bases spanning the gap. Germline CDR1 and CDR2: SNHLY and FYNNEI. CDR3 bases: TGTGCCAGCAGTGATGCGGGAAGTGGATACGAGCAGTACTTC. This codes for CASSDAGSGYEQYF.

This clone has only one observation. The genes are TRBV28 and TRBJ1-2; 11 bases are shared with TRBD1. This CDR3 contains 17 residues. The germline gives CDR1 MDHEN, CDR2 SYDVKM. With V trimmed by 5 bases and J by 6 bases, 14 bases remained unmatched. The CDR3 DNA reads TGTGCCAGCAGTCTCCCTCCATGGACAGGGGGCTCAAATGGCTACACCTTC. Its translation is CASSLPPWTGGSNGYTF.

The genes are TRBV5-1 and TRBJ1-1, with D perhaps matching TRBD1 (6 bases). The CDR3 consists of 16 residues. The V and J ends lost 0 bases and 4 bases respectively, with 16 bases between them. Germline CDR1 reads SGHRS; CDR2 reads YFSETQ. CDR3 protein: CASSLGMRGASTEAFF. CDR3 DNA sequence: TGCGCCAGCAGCTTGGGGATGCGGGGGGCGAGCACTGAAGCTTTCTTT.

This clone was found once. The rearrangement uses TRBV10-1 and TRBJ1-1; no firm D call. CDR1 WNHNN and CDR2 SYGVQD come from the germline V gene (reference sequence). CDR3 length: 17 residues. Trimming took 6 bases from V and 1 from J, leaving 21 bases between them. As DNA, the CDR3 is TGCGCCAGCAGCGCCGAATACGGGGATATGCGGAACACTGAAGCTTTCTTT. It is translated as CASSAEYGDMRNTEAFF.

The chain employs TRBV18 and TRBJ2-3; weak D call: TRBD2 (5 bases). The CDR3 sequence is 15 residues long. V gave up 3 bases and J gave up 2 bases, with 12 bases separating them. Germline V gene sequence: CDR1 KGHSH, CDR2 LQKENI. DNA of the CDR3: TGTGCCAGCTCACCCGGGAAGAGGAACACAGATACGCAGTATTTT. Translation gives CASSPGKRNTDTQYF.

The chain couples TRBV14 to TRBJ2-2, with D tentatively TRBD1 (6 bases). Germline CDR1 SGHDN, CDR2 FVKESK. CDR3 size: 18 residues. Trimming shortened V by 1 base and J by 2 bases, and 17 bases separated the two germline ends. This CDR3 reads CASSQVTGTPSNTGELFF. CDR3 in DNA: TGTGCCAGCAGCCAAGTTACAGGGACCCCCTCCAACACCGGGGAGCTGTTTTTT.

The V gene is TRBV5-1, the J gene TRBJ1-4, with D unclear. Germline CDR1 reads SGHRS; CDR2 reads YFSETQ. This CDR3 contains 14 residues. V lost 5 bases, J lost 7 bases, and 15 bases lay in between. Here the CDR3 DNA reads TGCGCCAGCAGTCCTAATTATTATGGTGAAAAACTGTTTTTT. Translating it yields CASSPNYYGEKLFF.

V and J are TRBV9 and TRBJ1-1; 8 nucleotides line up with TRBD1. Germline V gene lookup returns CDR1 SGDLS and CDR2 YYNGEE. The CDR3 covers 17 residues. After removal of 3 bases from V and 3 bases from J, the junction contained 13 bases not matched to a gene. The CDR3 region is CASSGGQGEGYYTEAFF. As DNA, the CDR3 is TGTGCCAGCAGCGGAGGACAGGGCGAGGGGTACTACACTGAAGCTTTCTTT.

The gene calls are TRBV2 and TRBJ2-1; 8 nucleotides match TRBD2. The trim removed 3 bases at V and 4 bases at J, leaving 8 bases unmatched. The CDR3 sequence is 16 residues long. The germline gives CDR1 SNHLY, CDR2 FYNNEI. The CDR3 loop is CASSDSGGGSYNEQFF. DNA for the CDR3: TGTGCCAGCAGTGATTCGGGCGGGGGGTCTTACAATGAGCAGTTCTTC.

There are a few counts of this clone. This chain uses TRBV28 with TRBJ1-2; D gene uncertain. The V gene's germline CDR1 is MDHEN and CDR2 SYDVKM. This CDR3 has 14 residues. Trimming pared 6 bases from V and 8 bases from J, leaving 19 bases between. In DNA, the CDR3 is TGTGCCAGCAGAGACCCTGGAGCACCGGGGGGCTACACCTTC. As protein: CASRDPGAPGGYTF.

The CDR3, as DNA: TGTGCCATCAGTGCGACCTTCGGGGCGGGAGGGATATACGAGCAGTACTTC. Amino acid sequence: CAISATFGAGGIYEQYF. The chain has TRBV10-3 and TRBJ2-7; 9 positions match TRBD2. The CDR3 is 17 amino acids. V trimming: 4 bases; J trimming: 4 bases; junction bases outside the gene matches: 14. Germline V gene lookup returns CDR1 ENHRY and CDR2 SYGVKD.

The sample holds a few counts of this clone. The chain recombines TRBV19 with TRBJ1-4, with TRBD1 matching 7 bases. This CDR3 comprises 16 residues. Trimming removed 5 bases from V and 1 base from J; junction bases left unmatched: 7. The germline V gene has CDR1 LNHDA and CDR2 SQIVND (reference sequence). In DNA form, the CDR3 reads TGTGCCAGTAGTGTCCGACGGGACAGAACTAATGAAAAACTGTTTTTT. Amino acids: CASSVRRDRTNEKLFF.

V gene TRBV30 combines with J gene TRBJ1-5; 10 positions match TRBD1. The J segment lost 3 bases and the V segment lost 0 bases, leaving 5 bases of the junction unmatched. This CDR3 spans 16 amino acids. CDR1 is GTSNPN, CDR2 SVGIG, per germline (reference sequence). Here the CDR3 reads CAWSVGDRGPNQPQHF. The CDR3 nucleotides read TGTGCCTGGAGTGTAGGGGACAGGGGCCCCAATCAGCCCCAGCATTTT.